This T cell receptor (beta chain) was recorded in a study of brain metastases from non-small cell lung cancer. Some clones are missing from TCRdb's copy, which holds only in-frame ones; the method was immunoSEQ multiplex PCR. The sample contains almost 4,500 clones, around 84% of which appear only once. CDR3 length: 12 amino acids. Germline V CDR1 and CDR2: LNHDA, SQIVND (reference sequence). Trimming left V 10 bases short and J 5 bases short, with 14 bases between. J is TRBJ2-5 and V is TRBV19; D is undetermined. Sequenced input: tumor-adjacent normal tissue. The sequence came from a donor at least 40 years old with non-small cell lung cancer. CDR3 in DNA: TGTGCCACCATTCCAGGATGGGAGACCCAGTACTTC. This gives the protein CATIPGWETQYF.